The entry that follows covers one T cell receptor (beta chain) sequence. This sample is drawn from a study of cytomegalovirus exposure and HLA in healthy donors. The PCR used 60 Vbeta and 13 Jbeta primers. Generated by immunoSEQ multiplex PCR, the TCRdb table keeps only in-frame clones and is missing some. The sample has approximately 140,000 clones; roughly four fifths are singletons. V shed 0 bases and J shed 9 bases, with 21 bases lying between them. Looked up from germline, CDR1 is SQVTM and CDR2 is ANQGSEA. The CDR3 extends over 15 amino acids. The TCR comes from a woman in her thirties or forties in good health and CMV-seropositive. The gene calls are TRBV29-1 and TRBJ2-7, with D possibly TRBD1 on 5 matching bases. Sequenced material: PBMCs. The CDR3 DNA reads TGCAGCGTTGAAGATCCCGTCCAGGGCCACGGTTGGCAGTACTTC. Its protein product is CSVEDPVQGHGWQYF.